These T cell receptor beta chains were read from a single sample in a study of tumor-infiltrating lymphocytes in localized non-small cell lung cancer. This table comes from immunoSEQ multiplex PCR, and its TCRdb copy is limited to in-frame clones, with some not included. This table holds more than 10,000 clones, about four fifths found once. What was sequenced was lung tumor tissue. The source is a human donor with non-small cell lung cancer. Each CDR3 is given with its conserved first and last residue. Fields, in order: CDR3 protein, CDR3 DNA, D gene, V gene, J gene. A D gene is named only where the DNA matches it firmly.

CDR3: CASSATGYSTDTQYF
DNA: TGTGCCAGCAGCGCCACAGGTTATAGCACAGATACGCAGTATTTT
D: .
V: TRBV9
J: TRBJ2-3

CDR3: CASSHADRGRLGKLFF
DNA: TGTGCCAGCAGCCACGCGGACAGGGGGCGTCTTGGAAAACTGTTTTTT
D: TRBD1
V: TRBV14
J: TRBJ1-4

CDR3: CASNPAGSSGNTIYF
DNA: TGCGCCAGCAACCCCGCGGGGAGCTCTGGAAACACCATATATTTT
D: .
V: TRBV4-3
J: TRBJ1-3

CDR3: CAWSNGQGYNEQFF
DNA: TGTGCCTGGAGTAATGGACAGGGATACAATGAGCAGTTCTTC
D: TRBD1
V: TRBV30
J: TRBJ2-1

CDR3: CASSFNGANYGYTF
DNA: TGTGCCAGCAGTTTTAACGGGGCTAACTATGGCTACACCTTC
D: .
V: TRBV27
J: TRBJ1-2

CDR3: CASRRGEYNEQFF
DNA: TGCGCCAGCAGAAGGGGCGAGTACAATGAGCAGTTCTTC
D: .
V: TRBV10-2
J: TRBJ2-1

CDR3: CASSPWDELAKNIQYF
DNA: TGTGCCAGCTCACCGTGGGATGAACTAGCCAAAAACATTCAGTACTTC
D: .
V: TRBV18
J: TRBJ2-4

CDR3: CASSSAYEQYF
DNA: TGTGCCAGCAGTTCCGCCTACGAGCAGTACTTC
D: .
V: TRBV28
J: TRBJ2-7

CDR3: CASSGLAGSTTEAFF
DNA: TGTGCCAGCAGTGGACTGGCGGGCTCTACCACTGAAGCTTTCTTT
D: .
V: TRBV2
J: TRBJ1-1

CDR3: CASSFGSADSAGQPQHF
DNA: TGTGCCAGCAGCTTTGGGTCCGCGGACTCAGCAGGTCAGCCCCAGCATTTT
D: .
V: TRBV7-9
J: TRBJ1-5

CDR3: CASSLAGAFSYEQYF
DNA: TGTGCCAGCAGCTTGGCCGGGGCGTTCTCCTACGAGCAGTACTTC
D: .
V: TRBV5-4
J: TRBJ2-7